Given below is one T cell receptor (beta chain) in context. TCRdb's table, derived via immunoSEQ multiplex PCR, lists solely in-frame clones and lacks some. This sample has around 120,000 clones, with just over 90% found just once. The record originates from a study of control samples from healthy donors and cancer patients. There are 13 residues in the CDR3. Germline-derived CDR1 and CDR2 are GTSNPN and SVGIG (reference sequence). J lost 4 bases, V lost 2 bases, and 4 bases had no gene match. Sequenced: blood. V and J are TRBV30 and TRBJ1-2; 7 nucleotides line up with TRBD1. The receptor was isolated from a woman younger than 35 in good health. The CDR3 spells CAWSLQGSYGYTF. CDR3 sequence (DNA): TGTGCCTGGAGTCTACAGGGGAGCTATGGCTACACCTTC. Together with reference TRBV30 and TRBJ1-2, the CDR3 gives the full variable domain: SQTIHQWPATLVQPVGSPLSLECTVEGTSNPNLYWYRQAAGRGLQLLFYSVGIGQISSEVPQNLSASRPQDRQFILSSKKLLLSDSGFYLCAWSLQGSYGYTFGSGTRLTVV.